This TCR beta chain stems from a study of blood T cell repertoires in COVID-19 (dated by TCRdb to the early 2020s). In terms of the full investigation: Collaborator samples came from the United States, Italy and Spain and covered acute and convalescent phases of COVID-19. The repertoires were made available in a free public database intended to serve as a resource for research on the immune response to SARS-CoV-2. The samples were drawn from the first 160 participants of the ongoing ImmuneRACE study and from 1,200 or so subjects provided by 6 global collaborators. Nearly every sample came with metadata listing a de-identified subject ID, COVID-19 status, age in years and sex. The prospective study material was composed of cDNA or gDNA derived from T cells, B-cell-depleted T cells, or PBMCs. Where available, HLA class I and class II types were taken from metadata supplied by the sample provider and were not determined by assay-based typing. Deeply sampled blood TCRbeta repertoires from subjects exposed to, actively infected with, or recovered from COVID-19 were included in the dataset. Paper-wide results and their limitations: Clinical and demographic metadata were provided uncurated, with the amount varying by source and participant.

A word on this clone: Its cognate antigen has yet to be identified. Base qualities are not recorded, but no much larger clone differs from it by a single base.

In Seattle, one collaborating source enrolled patients while the infection was active and tracked those patients longitudinally over the course of disease. The collaborating institutions used their own protocols to collect whole blood in K2EDTA tubes. For TCRbeta analysis, collaborators shipped samples as frozen whole blood, isolated PBMCs, or DNA extracted from either of those sample types. TCRbeta CDR3 regions were amplified from genomic DNA by means of the immunoSEQ Assay, a bias-controlled multiplex PCR. Per the original workflow: Within the assay, amplification of reference gene primers was used to estimate how many nucleated cells each sample contained. To quantify the absolute abundance of each unique TCRbeta CDR3 rearrangement, sequence reads were collapsed and filtered. Productive Simpson clonality was computed per sample as the square root of Simpson's diversity index over productive rearrangements. TCRdb provides this immuneACCESS table in a form limited to in-frame rearrangements. Some clones are lacking; in checked studies, under half of them reflect an unresolved V gene, and why the rest are absent is not known. Clonal size and the V and J genes are those of that table, whereas D and trimming came from the DNA. Present in this sample are under 300,000 clones, less than 90% of which were seen just once. The ten largest clones add up to less than 15% of the sample.

Between the V and J ends, shortened by 9 bases and 0 bases respectively, the junction contains 6 bases. Based on the germline V gene, the CDR1 and CDR2 sequences are ENHRY and SYGVKD. Spanning cysteine to phenylalanine, the CDR3 consists of 13 amino acids. The kept DNA is CDR3 alone, 39 bases in frame from the first base. This TCR was recovered from a woman in her twenties or thirties with COVID-19, enrolled during active disease. Sample: peripheral blood. The chain joins TRBV10-3 to TRBJ2-6, with a weak D call of TRBD2 (5 bases match). This receptor carries the CDR3 CAIGSSGANVLTF. The DNA reads TGTGCCATTGGGAGCTCTGGGGCCAACGTCCTGACTTTC.